Shown below are 8 T cell receptor beta chains from a single sample sequenced in a study of regulatory T cells in long-lasting Graves disease. Stated time point: newly diagnosed GD, antithyroid drugs for less than 3 months. PBMCs were the source of the RNA used for TCR sequencing. Arm-PCR of CDR3 regions and iRepertoire HTBI primers were used to build TCR beta libraries. TCRdb independently ran MiXCR on the multiplex PCR reads; one entry per CDR3 protein. The sample records about 380,000 distinct CDR3 sequences, around 16% being singletons. This specimen consisted of peripheral blood mononuclear cells (PBMCs), obtained at new diagnosis, from a patient treated with antithyroid drugs. All receptors derive from a female donor with Graves disease.

This clonotype has only a few counts. The chain links TRBV29-1 to TRBJ1-1; D remains ambiguous. The CDR3 has 14 amino acids. Trimming removed 5 bases at V and 0 bases at J, with 13 bases between. Looked up from germline, CDR1 is SQVTM and CDR2 is ANQGSEA. CDR3: CSVMEGFLNTEAFF. The DNA of the CDR3 is TGCAGCGTTATGGAGGGATTTTTGAACACTGAAGCTTTCTTT.

This sequence joins TRBV20-1 and TRBJ1-5; D is undetermined. This CDR3 has 15 residues. Trimming pared 6 bases from V and 1 base from J, leaving 16 bases between. Per germline, CDR1 DFQATT and CDR2 SNEGSKA (reference sequence). The CDR3 loop reads CSAHGGLGSNQPQHF. In DNA form, the CDR3 reads TGCAGTGCCCACGGTGGCTTAGGGAGCAATCAGCCCCAGCATTTT.

This clonotype was seen repeatedly, ten times or more. The CDR3 here is CASIQEWGNNEKLFF. The CDR3 bases are TGTGCCAGCATTCAGGAATGGGGCAATAATGAAAAACTGTTTTTT. The chain carries TRBV6-1 and TRBJ1-4, with D possibly matching TRBD1 (5 bases). V was cut by 7 bases and J by 4 bases, with 16 bases left in between. Looked up from germline, CDR1 is MNHNS and CDR2 is SASEGT. This CDR3 has 15 amino acids.

This clonotype was recorded many times. This sequence joins TRBV7-3 and TRBJ1-1; TRBD1 matches 7 bases. The CDR3 extends over 17 amino acids. Germline trimming cut 2 bases from V and 0 bases from J; bases unmatched to any gene: 9. Looked up from germline, CDR1 is SGHTA and CDR2 is FQGTGA. The CDR3, as DNA: TGTGCCAGCAGCTTATGGGCAGGGGGAGGTATGAACACTGAAGCTTTCTTT. Translating it yields CASSLWAGGGMNTEAFF.

This clonotype was counted a few times. The CDR3 sequence: CSAGLGQGYEQYF. The CDR3 DNA reads TGCAGCGCTGGACTTGGACAGGGCTACGAGCAGTACTTC. V usage is TRBV29-1 and J usage is TRBJ2-7; 8 bases fit TRBD1. Looked up from germline, CDR1 is SQVTM and CDR2 is ANQGSEA. The CDR3 extends over 13 amino acids. V was clipped by 7 bases and J by 3 bases; unmatched bases: 8.

CDR3 residues: CASSYQGGLYNSPLHF. In DNA, the CDR3 is TGTGCCAGCAGCTACCAAGGTGGGCTATATAATTCACCCCTCCACTTT. The chain has TRBV7-9 and TRBJ1-6; unclear D gene. Trimming pared 4 bases from V and 4 bases from J, leaving 14 bases between. The CDR3 loop spans 16 amino acids. Germline values: CDR1 SEHNR, CDR2 FQNEAQ (reference sequence).

This clonotype was seen repeatedly, ten times or more. The chain links TRBV27 to TRBJ2-5; 10 nucleotides match TRBD2. The V gene's germline CDR1 is MNHEY and CDR2 SMNVEV (reference sequence). The CDR3 covers 16 residues. J lost 9 bases, V lost 2 bases, and 12 bases had no gene match. In nucleotides, the CDR3 is TGTGCCAGCAGTTTAGGGAGTCCTAGCGGGGGTTGGGCCCAGTACTTC. This encodes CASSLGSPSGGWAQYF.

This clonotype was detected a few times. The chain links TRBV18 to TRBJ1-5; D gene uncertain. Germline V gene sequence: CDR1 KGHSH, CDR2 LQKENI. V was clipped by 2 bases and J by 7 bases, with 9 bases between them. The CDR3 totals 13 residues. Here the CDR3 reads CASSPGLDQPQHF. For the CDR3, the DNA is TGTGCCAGCTCACCAGGGTTGGACCAGCCCCAGCATTTT.